This T cell receptor (beta chain) was captured in a study of CD8 T cells in ankylosing spondylitis. Study outcomes and limitations: A TCR beta motif of about 8 highly homologous variants appeared characteristic of ankylosing spondylitis blood.

Germline V gene lookup returns CDR1 SEHNR and CDR2 FQNEAQ (reference sequence). CDR3 length equals 12 residues. V gave up 5 bases and J gave up 6 bases, with 8 bases separating them. TCRdb analysed the 5' RACE reads with MiXCR anew, one entry per CDR3 protein. Of a few hundred thousand distinct CDR3 sequences in the sample, roughly 18% were seen once. This clonotype is medium-sized in the sample. The antigen remains unidentified. The chain links TRBV7-9 to TRBJ2-1; D remains ambiguous. The sample was blood, either unsorted or a sorted T cell fraction (not recorded which). The source is a male donor with ankylosing spondylitis or in good health (not recorded which). DNA for the CDR3: TGTGCCAGCAGCGGATTACCCAATGAGCAGTTCTTC. Encoded protein: CASSGLPNEQFF.